This note documents a single TCR beta chain sequence. This clone has just a few counts. Its recognized antigen is unknown. Within one base of it there is no much larger clone, and no base qualities were kept. TCRbeta CDR3 regions were amplified from genomic DNA by means of the immunoSEQ Assay, a bias-controlled multiplex PCR. The published analysis was carried out like this. Within the assay, amplification of reference gene primers was used to estimate how many nucleated cells each sample contained. To quantify the absolute abundance of each unique TCRbeta CDR3 rearrangement, sequence reads were collapsed and filtered. Productive Simpson clonality was computed per sample as the square root of Simpson's diversity index over productive rearrangements. The source is immuneACCESS, and TCRdb retained only in-frame sequences with V and J called. Part of the clones is not carried over; for the studies checked, unresolved V genes explain less than half of this, and the remainder is unexplained. D and trimming were read from the DNA, whereas the V and J calls and clone size are those reported in that table. Across this sample there are under 250,000 clones, with about 88% seen only once. Over 15% of the sample is taken by the ten largest.

The data were taken from a study of blood T cell repertoires in COVID-19 (dated by TCRdb to 2020 to 2022). Broadly, across the study: Samples covering the acute and convalescent phases of COVID-19 were provided by collaborators in the United States, Italy and Spain. The prospective study material was composed of cDNA or gDNA derived from T cells, B-cell-depleted T cells, or PBMCs. Subjects who had been exposed to COVID-19, were actively infected with it, or had recovered from it provided the deeply sampled blood TCRbeta repertoires that made up the dataset. The repertoires were released in a freely available public database intended as a resource for research on the immune response to SARS-CoV-2. Samples came from the ongoing ImmuneRACE study (first 160 participants) plus 1,254 subjects from 6 global collaborators. The sample metadata nearly always contained a de-identified subject ID, COVID-19 status, age in years and sex. Where available, HLA class I and class II types were taken from metadata supplied by the sample provider and were not determined by assay-based typing. Study-level results and caveats: How much clinical and demographic metadata was included differed by source and by participant, and the metadata was provided uncurated.

In Seattle, one collaborating source enrolled patients while the infection was active and tracked those patients longitudinally over the course of disease. Collaborating institutions collected whole blood in K2EDTA tubes following their own protocols. For TCRbeta analysis, collaborators shipped samples in one of three forms: frozen whole blood, isolated PBMCs, or DNA extracted from either of those sample types. Its CDR3 holds 17 amino acids, cysteine through phenylalanine. Only the CDR3 portion is preserved as DNA: 51 bases, with reading frame beginning at the first base. In the germline V gene, CDR1 corresponds to SGHRS and CDR2 to YFSETQ. Trimming leaves V shorter by 0 bases and J shorter by 4 bases, with the junction holding 7 bases beyond the gene matches.

Sequencing was performed on peripheral blood. The chain is made from TRBV5-1 and TRBJ2-1, and 10 bases in between align with TRBD2. The receptor's source is a man aged 45-60 years with COVID-19, enrolled during active disease. Here the CDR3 is given as CASSLAEASGGYNEQFF. The DNA reads as follows: TGCGCCAGCAGCTTGGCCGAGGCTAGCGGGGGTTACAATGAGCAGTTCTTC.